One sample yielded the 3 T cell receptor beta chains listed below, sequenced in a study of cytomegalovirus exposure and HLA in healthy donors. The PCR employed 60 Vbeta primers together with 13 Jbeta primers. Libraries were prepared by immunoSEQ multiplex PCR; TCRdb keeps only in-frame clonotypes and omits some of them. This table has about 180,000 clones, roughly 82% appearing once. The specimen was PBMCs. The receptors derive from a girl aged 2-10 years in good health and CMV-seropositive.

The gene calls are TRBV6-6 and TRBJ1-6; no clear D. Germline CDR1 and CDR2: MNHNY and SVGAGI (reference sequence). The CDR3 has 12 amino acids. V dropped 0 bases and J dropped 12 bases, with 6 bases sitting between them. The CDR3 is CASSYSARPLHF. CDR3 DNA sequence: TGTGCCAGCAGTTACTCGGCTAGACCCCTCCACTTT.

This clone came up once. CDR3 loop: CASMRTGLHYGYTF. As DNA, the CDR3 is TGTGCCAGCATGAGGACAGGGTTGCACTATGGCTACACCTTC. This chain connects TRBV2 to TRBJ1-2; 8 bases are shared with TRBD1. Germline V lookup: CDR1 SNHLY, CDR2 FYNNEI. J lost 3 bases, V lost 7 bases, and 7 bases had no gene match. The CDR3 covers 14 residues.

The chain joins TRBV6-4 to TRBJ2-1, with a possible D match to TRBD2 (5 bases). The CDR3 extends over 13 amino acids. V was pared by 5 bases and J by 7 bases, with 12 bases between. Germline loops: CDR1 MRHNA, CDR2 SNTAGT. DNA of the CDR3: TGTGCCAGCAGTACTAGGCTGGGAAATGAGCAGTTCTTC. This translates into CASSTRLGNEQFF.